These 12 T cell receptor beta chains were sequenced from one sample in a study of T cell changes during pregnancy in multiple sclerosis. Libraries were prepared by immunoSEQ multiplex PCR; TCRdb keeps only in-frame clonotypes and omits some of them. The data contain 38,000 or so clones, roughly 89% of them singletons. The material sequenced was CD4+ T cells from peripheral blood mononuclear cells, taken in the second trimester of pregnancy. The receptors shown here come from a female donor with multiple sclerosis, enrolled in a pregnancy study.

V usage is TRBV4-2 and J usage is TRBJ1-4; perhaps TRBD1 as D (6 bases). Trimming cost V 9 bases and J 5 bases, with 19 bases left between them. From germline, CDR1 is LGHNA and CDR2 YNFKEQ. This CDR3 has 15 amino acids. The CDR3 loop is CASSDGDNWNEKLFF. The CDR3 DNA sequence: TGTGCCAGTTCCGACGGGGACAACTGGAATGAAAAACTGTTTTTT.

The gene calls are TRBV15 and TRBJ1-1; 11 bases fit TRBD1. The V gene's germline CDR1 is LNHNV and CDR2 YYDKDF (reference sequence). V shed 3 bases and J 4 bases; nucleotides not matched to a gene: 7. The CDR3 has 16 amino acids. This CDR3 reads CATSSGQGAFGTEAFF. The CDR3 region has the DNA TGTGCCACCAGCAGCGGACAGGGGGCTTTCGGCACTGAAGCTTTCTTT.

The chain employs TRBV7-3 and TRBJ2-1, with D possibly being TRBD2 (6 bases). The germline gives CDR1 SGHTA, CDR2 FQGTGA. V was pared by 2 bases and J by 2 bases, with 16 bases between. The CDR3 sequence is 17 residues long. Here the CDR3 DNA reads TGTGCCAGCAGCTTATATGGTCGTGCGGGGACCTACAATGAGCAGTTCTTC. It specifies CASSLYGRAGTYNEQFF.

V gene TRBV4-3 combines with J gene TRBJ2-6, with a weak D call TRBD2 (6 bases). V was trimmed by 4 bases and J by 0 bases, leaving 10 bases between them. CDR1 and CDR2 from the germline V gene are LGHNA and YSLEER. The CDR3 spans 16 residues. The CDR3 protein is CASSRDGSSGANVLTF. The CDR3 nucleotides read TGCGCCAGCAGCCGCGACGGGAGCTCTGGGGCCAACGTCCTGACTTTC.

The chain employs TRBV5-6 and TRBJ2-4; 10 nucleotides align to TRBD2. The CDR3 loop spans 16 amino acids. V shed 4 bases, J shed 3 bases, and the junction held 7 bases outside the gene matches. Germline CDR1 SGHDT, CDR2 YYEEEE. In DNA form, the CDR3 reads TGTGCCAGCAGCACCTTCAGCGGGAGGGGCAAAAACATTCAGTACTTC. Translation gives CASSTFSGRGKNIQYF.

This clone was counted a few times. Other DNA sequences in the sample encode the same CDR3. The chain employs TRBV19 and TRBJ1-5; weak D call: TRBD1 (5 bases). Deletions cut 2 bases from V and 2 bases from J, with 7 bases between. The CDR3 spans 14 residues. Germline V CDR1 and CDR2: LNHDA, SQIVND (reference sequence). The CDR3 DNA reads TGTGCCAGTAGTATACAGGGCGGCAATCAGCCCCAGCATTTT. Its protein is CASSIQGGNQPQHF.

CDR3 loop: CASSRTSSQLTYEQYF. The CDR3 DNA sequence: TGTGCCAGCAGCCGCACTAGTTCCCAATTAACCTACGAGCAGTACTTC. The chain joins TRBV6-6 to TRBJ2-7; a weak D match, TRBD2 (5 bases). This CDR3 spans 16 amino acids. From germline, CDR1 is MNHNY and CDR2 SVGAGI (reference sequence). Trimming removed 6 bases at V and 2 bases at J, with 20 bases between.

The chain combines TRBV6-5 with TRBJ2-7, with D perhaps matching TRBD1 (5 bases). The CDR3 runs 13 residues. Germline V gives CDR1 MNHEY, CDR2 SVGAGI. Trimming removed 8 bases at V and 2 bases at J, with 13 bases between. The CDR3 DNA is TGTGCCAGCGCCCAGGGATCGGCCTACGAGCAGTACTTC. The encoded protein is CASAQGSAYEQYF.

V usage is TRBV6-1 and J usage is TRBJ2-3; 11 nucleotides line up with TRBD2. J gave up 2 bases and V 1 base, and 5 bases lay outside the gene matches. This CDR3 comprises 17 residues. Germline assignment: CDR1 MNHNS and CDR2 SASEGT. For the CDR3, the DNA is TGTGCCAGCAGTGAAGGGATAGCGGGAGGGTTCACAGATACGCAGTATTTT. The encoded protein is CASSEGIAGGFTDTQYF.

The rearrangement links TRBV6-7 to TRBJ2-1; 11 bases match TRBD2. TRBV6-7 is an ORF, and what it does is uncertain. This CDR3 contains 19 residues. J lost 5 bases, V lost 6 bases, and 18 bases had no gene match. The CDR3: CASSEARLAGPKGDNEQFF. The CDR3 coding sequence is TGTGCCAGCAGCGAAGCCCGACTAGCGGGACCAAAAGGCGACAATGAGCAGTTCTTC.

The chain joins TRBV18 to TRBJ2-7; TRBD1 is a possible D gene (7 bases). Germline V gives CDR1 KGHSH, CDR2 LQKENI. The CDR3 sequence is 15 residues long. The V end was cut by 3 bases, the J end by 5 bases, with 17 bases between. The CDR3 spells CASSPLATGMDEQYF. The CDR3 DNA reads as TGTGCCAGCTCACCCCTAGCGACAGGGATGGACGAGCAGTACTTC. The full variable domain, in which reference TRBV18 and TRBJ2-7 provide the parts outside the CDR3, is NAGVMQNPRHLVRRRGQEARLRCSPMKGHSHVYWYRQLPEEGLKFMVYLQKENIIDESGMPKERFSAEFPKEGPSILRIQQVVRGDSAAYFCASSPLATGMDEQYFGPGTRLTVT.

The CDR3 nucleotides are TGTGCCAGCAGTACAGACAGGTTCTATGAAGCTTTCTTT. Its protein is CASSTDRFYEAFF. The chain employs TRBV6-5 and TRBJ1-1, with D maybe TRBD1 (6 bases). CDR1 and CDR2 (germline): MNHEY, SVGAGI. V lost 5 bases, J lost 7 bases, and 14 bases lay in between. CDR3 length: 13 amino acids.